A selection of T cell receptor beta chains follows, all from one sample in a study of cytomegalovirus exposure and HLA in healthy donors. The protocol was immunoSEQ multiplex PCR, while the TCRdb copy is restricted to in-frame clones and leaves out a portion. The sample lists approximately 100,000 clones; 70% to 80% were seen once. The sequencing sample was made of PBMCs. These receptors were obtained from a woman aged 18-30 years in good health and CMV-seropositive. Both conserved end residues are part of each CDR3. The D gene is left open where the match is weak. The size of a clone is reported for some rows only, either as once, few or many, or as a class for expanded clones.

d_call,clone_size,v_call,j_call,cdr3_nt,cdr3_aa
.,.,TRBV30,TRBJ1-2,TGTGCCTGGAGTGCACCAGCCCCCCAGGGGTCCTATGGCTACACCTTC,CAWSAPAPQGSYGYTF
.,.,TRBV19,TRBJ2-5,TGTGCCAGTCGATCCAGCGGATACCAAGAGACCCAGTACTTC,CASRSSGYQETQYF
.,.,TRBV11-2,TRBJ2-7,TGTGCCAGCAGCTACCCCGAGACGGGCTACGAGCAGTACTTC,CASSYPETGYEQYF
TRBD1,.,TRBV30,TRBJ1-1,TGTGCCTGGAGTGGGAAGGGACAGGGGAACACTGAAGCTTTCTTT,CAWSGKGQGNTEAFF
.,.,TRBV27,TRBJ1-2,TGTGCCAGCAGTTCAGGGGCGCTTAACTATGGCTACACCTTC,CASSSGALNYGYTF
.,few,TRBV7-6,TRBJ2-7,TGTGCCAGCAGCTTATCAGTGGCGGGGCTATTCTACGAGCAGTACTTC,CASSLSVAGLFYEQYF
.,.,TRBV27,TRBJ1-6,TGTGCCAGCAGTTTGGTACAAAATTCACCCCTCCACTTT,CASSLVQNSPLHF
TRBD2,.,TRBV5-1,TRBJ2-1,TGCGCCAGCAGCTTGGCTAGCGGGATAGCGGATGAGCAGTTCTTC,CASSLASGIADEQFF
.,.,TRBV18,TRBJ1-5,TGTGCCAGCTCACCACGAGTGCTGGGGGCCAGCAATCAGCCCCAGCATTTT,CASSPRVLGASNQPQHF
.,few,TRBV15,TRBJ2-3,TGTGCCACCAGCACGAGGGGGAAAAACACAGATACGCAGTATTTT,CATSTRGKNTDTQYF
TRBD2,once,TRBV27,TRBJ2-1,TGTGCCAGCACCTACATGGGACTAGCGGGTCTACGTGACTACAATGAGCAGTTCTTC,CASTYMGLAGLRDYNEQFF
.,.,TRBV19,TRBJ1-2,TGTGCCAGTAGTCCTACCGACGGGACTTTTGGGGGCTATGGCTACACCTTC,CASSPTDGTFGGYGYTF
.,.,TRBV21-1,TRBJ2-1,TGTGCCAGCAGCAAGACCGGGACAGGGGGTCACAATGAGCAGTTCTTC,CASSKTGTGGHNEQFF
.,few,TRBV2,TRBJ2-6,TGTGCCAGCACAGTGTCTGGGGCCAACGTCCTGACTTTC,CASTVSGANVLTF
.,.,TRBV9,TRBJ2-3,TGTGCCAGCAGCGTAGAAGGGGTCACAGATACGCAGTATTTT,CASSVEGVTDTQYF
.,.,TRBV4-1,TRBJ1-1,TGCGCCAGCAGCCAAGATCGACGACAGAACACTGAAGCTTTCTTT,CASSQDRRQNTEAFF
TRBD2,.,TRBV19,TRBJ2-1,TGTGCCAGTTTGGAGCGGGGGTACAATGAGCAGTTCTTC,CASLERGYNEQFF
.,.,TRBV18,TRBJ2-7,TGTGCCAGCTCACCACCCCCGGCTAGTTACGAGCAGTACTTC,CASSPPPASYEQYF
.,once,TRBV5-1,TRBJ2-7,TGCGCCAGCAGCTCTAGGACTGGCGAAGCCTACGAGCAGTACTTC,CASSSRTGEAYEQYF
TRBD2,.,TRBV7-8,TRBJ2-1,TGTGCCAGCAGCTTAGTGGTGGGAGGGAACAAGGCGCACAATGAGCAGTTCTTC,CASSLVVGGNKAHNEQFF
TRBD1,.,TRBV28,TRBJ1-4,TGTGCCAGCGGTCCCGGGACAGCAACTAATGAAAAACTGTTTTTT,CASGPGTATNEKLFF
TRBD1,few,TRBV7-8,TRBJ1-1,TGTGCCAGCAGCGAGACAGGGCAGGGGACGAACACTGAAGCTTTCTTT,CASSETGQGTNTEAFF